The entry that follows covers one T cell receptor (beta chain) sequence. Its antigen is not identified. The sample is drawn from a study of T cell repertoires in cytomegalovirus infection. This CDR3 contains 15 residues. The J segment lost 6 bases and the V segment lost 5 bases, leaving 8 bases of the junction unmatched. Germline CDR1 and CDR2: MNHEY and SMNVEV (reference sequence). Notes on the study in general: CMV carriers with the relevant HLA were identified by cumulative public TCR beta family frequency.

TCRdb re-called the reads through MiXCR, storing one row per CDR3 protein. The table includes approximately 730,000 distinct CDR3 sequences, 25% to 30% detected once. The sample in question was cultured CD8+ T cells from PBMCs, obtained from culture after CMV antigen stimulation. This TCR derives from a human donor in good health (CMV status not recorded). Some clones in this sample may be carry-over from other donors' samples. The chain is built from TRBV27 and TRBJ2-3; 10 positions agree with TRBD2. The DNA for the CDR3 is TGTGCCAGCAGTCAAGAGCGGGGGGGCCGGGATACGCAGTATTTT. Translation: CASSQERGGRDTQYF.